One and the same sample provided the 32 T cell receptor beta chains below, sequenced in a study of blood T cell repertoires in COVID-19. The table came from immunoSEQ multiplex PCR; TCRdb's copy has only in-frame clones and leaves some out. The sample gives some 150,000 clones, around 87% of which show up once; more than 1% is in the top ten. Sequencing was done on a sample of PBMCs or T cells enriched from blood (not recorded which). These receptors were obtained from a woman under 40 with acute COVID-19.

The rearrangement joins TRBV7-2 to TRBJ2-7, with TRBD2 identical over 11 bases. The CDR3 covers 17 residues. Germline V gene sequence: CDR1 SGHTA, CDR2 FQGNSA. The V and J ends lost 1 base and 3 bases, in that order; junction bases with no gene match: 8. CDR3 nucleotide sequence: TGTGCCAGCAGCTTAGGGAGCAGGACTAGCGGGTACTACGAGCAGTACTTC. Translation gives CASSLGSRTSGYYEQYF.

With regard to this clone: The sample holds other DNA sequences that translate to the same CDR3. The chain employs TRBV7-2 and TRBJ2-5, with D possibly TRBD1 on 5 matching bases. There are 14 residues in the CDR3. V was shortened by 3 bases and J by 3 bases, with 11 bases between the two germline ends. Per the germline V gene, CDR1 is SGHTA and CDR2 is FQGNSA. CDR3 nucleotides: TGTGCCAGCAGCTTTAATAGGGGTAAAGAGACCCAGTACTTC. It yields the protein CASSFNRGKETQYF.

The J gene is TRBJ1-5, the V gene TRBV6-5; D gene uncertain. The germline V gene has CDR1 MNHEY and CDR2 SVGAGI. CDR3 length equals 14 residues. Trimming left V 7 bases short and J 0 bases short, with 10 bases between. The CDR3 here is CASIGQLSNQPQHF. The DNA for the CDR3 is TGTGCCAGCATTGGGCAGCTTAGCAATCAGCCCCAGCATTTT.

CDR3 DNA: TGTGCCAGCAGCCTAGCGGGAGAGACCTACGAGCAGTACTTC. It codes for CASSLAGETYEQYF. The V call is TRBV2, the J call TRBJ2-7, with 10 bases aligning to TRBD2. The CDR3 extends over 14 amino acids. The junction had 4 bases not matched to a gene; V was cut back by 6 bases and J by 2 bases. Germline V gene sequence: CDR1 SNHLY, CDR2 FYNNEI. Full variable domain (rest looked up from reference TRBV2 and TRBJ2-7): EPEVTQTPSHQVTQMGQEVILRCVPISNHLYFYWYRQILGQKVEFLVSFYNNEISEKSEIFDDQFSVERPDGSNFTLKIRSTKLEDSAMYFCASSLAGETYEQYFGPGTRLTVT.

This clone occurred many times. This chain links TRBV19 with TRBJ1-2; D remains ambiguous. Looked up from germline, CDR1 is LNHDA and CDR2 is SQIVND (reference sequence). The CDR3 length is 13 residues. Trimming took 6 bases from V and 4 from J, leaving 12 bases between them. The CDR3 here is CASRMDGVYGYTF. The DNA of the CDR3 is TGTGCCAGTAGAATGGACGGGGTCTATGGCTACACCTTC.

The CDR3 loop reads CASSEYPSGNRNEQFF. The CDR3 nucleotides are TGCGCCAGCAGTGAATACCCTAGCGGGAACAGGAATGAGCAGTTCTTC. This rearrangement joins TRBV10-2 to TRBJ2-1; 9 bases are shared with TRBD2. This CDR3 is 16 amino acids long. Unmatched junction bases numbered 10, after V lost 3 bases and J lost 7 bases. CDR1 and CDR2 from the germline V gene are WSHSY and SAAADI.

This CDR3 reads CAWSSGTGFGNEQYF. The CDR3 nucleotides read TGTGCCTGGAGTTCAGGGACAGGGTTCGGAAACGAGCAGTACTTC. The genes are TRBV30 and TRBJ2-7; TRBD1 aligns across 9 bases. Germline V gene lookup returns CDR1 GTSNPN and CDR2 SVGIG (reference sequence). The CDR3 is 15 amino acids. The junction had 10 bases not matched to a gene; V was cut back by 2 bases and J by 5 bases.

The V and J genes are TRBV7-3 and TRBJ1-5; TRBD1 might be the D (6 bases). In germline, CDR1 is SGHTA, CDR2 FQGTGA. The CDR3 loop spans 13 amino acids. Trimming removed 5 bases from V and 5 bases from J, with 10 bases in between. The CDR3 DNA reads TGTGCCAGCAGCCCGGACAGAGATCAGCCCCAGCATTTT. Amino acids: CASSPDRDQPQHF.

The V and J genes are TRBV27 and TRBJ2-2; 9 positions agree with TRBD2. The germline CDR1 and CDR2 sequences are MNHEY and SMNVEV (reference sequence). This CDR3 region has 17 residues. The V and J ends lost 3 bases and 4 bases, in that order; junction bases with no gene match: 9. The DNA of the CDR3 is TGTGCCAGCAGTTTTCAAACTAGCGGGCTTACCACCGGGGAGCTGTTTTTT. It encodes CASSFQTSGLTTGELFF.

The rearrangement joins TRBV5-1 to TRBJ2-7, with 7 bases identical to TRBD2. V shed 3 bases and J 2 bases; nucleotides not matched to a gene: 2. The CDR3 sequence is 13 residues long. CDR1 SGHRS and CDR2 YFSETQ come from the germline V gene. This CDR3 is CASSSGTTYEQYF. The CDR3 DNA follows: TGCGCCAGCAGCTCCGGGACTACCTACGAGCAGTACTTC.

The chain combines TRBV6-2 or TRBV6-3 with TRBJ1-6, with D unclear. CDR3 length: 15 residues. V dropped 0 bases and J dropped 7 bases, with 10 bases sitting between them. Looked up from germline, CDR1 is MNHEY and CDR2 is SVGEGT. CDR3 coding DNA: TGTGCCAGCAGTTACTCGATCAGAAAAAATTCACCCCTCCACTTT. It specifies CASSYSIRKNSPLHF.

In DNA form, the CDR3 reads TGTGCCAGCAGTCCCATGCAGACAGGGGATACCTACGAGCAGTACTTC. It specifies CASSPMQTGDTYEQYF. The rearrangement links TRBV6-4 to TRBJ2-7; TRBD1 agrees at 8 bases. V lost 5 bases, J lost 2 bases, and 11 bases stayed unmatched. Germline-derived CDR1 and CDR2 are MRHNA and SNTAGT. This CDR3 comprises 16 residues.

This chain links TRBV2 with TRBJ1-6, with a tentative D call TRBD1 (5 bases). The CDR3 is made up of 14 amino acids. Germline-derived CDR1 and CDR2 are SNHLY and FYNNEI. Trimming took off 10 bases at V and 10 bases at J, with 20 bases between the two ends. CDR3 DNA sequence: TGTGCCAACACCCCACAAGGGGCCGCCTCACCCCTCCACTTT. It translates to CANTPQGAASPLHF.

The rearrangement uses TRBV19 and TRBJ1-5; D might be TRBD1 (5 bases). CDR1 LNHDA and CDR2 SQIVND come from the germline V gene (reference sequence). Trimming pared 5 bases from V and 5 bases from J, leaving 13 bases between. The CDR3 extends over 14 amino acids. The CDR3 here is CASSVRDYYQPQHF. CDR3 coding DNA: TGTGCCAGTAGTGTACGGGACTACTATCAGCCCCAGCATTTT.

The chain employs TRBV19 and TRBJ1-1, with TRBD1 identical over 7 bases. V lost 5 bases, J lost 0 bases, and 6 bases stayed unmatched. The CDR3 is 15 residues long. Germline CDR1 reads LNHDA; CDR2 reads SQIVND (reference sequence). The chain's CDR3 is CASSSRQGMNTEAFF. CDR3 DNA sequence: TGTGCCAGTAGTTCTCGACAGGGAATGAACACTGAAGCTTTCTTT. The complete variable domain, with remaining parts taken from reference TRBV19 and TRBJ1-1, reads DGGITQSPKYLFRKEGQNVTLSCEQNLNHDAMYWYRQDPGQGLRLIYYSQIVNDFQKGDIAEGYSVSREKKESFPLTVTSAQKNPTAFYLCASSSRQGMNTEAFFGQGTRLTVV.

The rearrangement links TRBV19 to TRBJ1-5; 9 nucleotides align to TRBD1. The CDR3 extends over 14 amino acids. Trimming at V came to 7 bases and at J to 5 bases, leaving 6 bases not matched to a gene. Germline CDR1 reads LNHDA; CDR2 reads SQIVND (reference sequence). The CDR3 DNA is TGTGCCAGTACCAGGGGACAGGGACATCAGCCCCAGCATTTT. This codes for CASTRGQGHQPQHF.

The rearrangement uses TRBV16 and TRBJ1-4; TRBD1 matches 8 bases. Unmatched junction bases numbered 3, after V lost 0 bases and J lost 6 bases. The CDR3 sequence is 15 residues long. Germline assignment: CDR1 KGHSY and CDR2 FQNENV. The CDR3 is CASSQSAQGDEKLFF. CDR3 in DNA: TGTGCCAGCAGCCAATCAGCACAGGGGGATGAAAAACTGTTTTTT.

V is TRBV6-5 and J is TRBJ2-7; 9 bases agree with TRBD1. Germline V gene data show CDR1 as MNHEY and CDR2 as SVGAGI. V trimming: 5 bases; J trimming: 6 bases; junction bases outside the gene matches: 11. This CDR3 is 15 amino acids long. The CDR3 nucleotides are TGTGCCAGCAGTACCCGGGACAGGGCCCCCTTCGAGCAGTACTTC. Its translation: CASSTRDRAPFEQYF.

This rearrangement joins TRBV4-3 to TRBJ2-2; 10 bases match TRBD1. Germline-derived CDR1 and CDR2 are LGHNA and YSLEER. This CDR3 region has 15 residues. V dropped 6 bases and J dropped 6; count of bases not matched to a gene: 7. Here the CDR3 DNA reads TGCGCCAGCAGTCCAGACAGGGGGCTGCCCGGGGAGCTGTTTTTT. Amino acid sequence: CASSPDRGLPGELFF.

V and J are TRBV6-5 and TRBJ2-1; 7 nucleotides agree with TRBD2. V dropped 6 bases and J dropped 10; count of bases not matched to a gene: 9. The CDR3 extends over 13 amino acids. Germline V gene data show CDR1 as MNHEY and CDR2 as SVGAGI. This chain's CDR3 is CASSRSGWYEQFF. The DNA for the CDR3 is TGTGCCAGCAGCCGTAGCGGGTGGTACGAGCAGTTCTTC.

V usage is TRBV7-3 and J usage is TRBJ2-1; D not resolved. Deletions cut 1 base from V and 4 bases from J, with 20 bases between. The CDR3 length is 18 residues. Germline V gene data show CDR1 as SGHTA and CDR2 as FQGTGA. DNA for the CDR3: TGTGCCAGCAGCTTAATTGGGCCCTTAGGCACCTTATACAATGAGCAGTTCTTC. Its translation: CASSLIGPLGTLYNEQFF.

The chain has TRBV5-1 and TRBJ2-7; possible D gene TRBD1, 6 bases. Germline CDR1 and CDR2: SGHRS and YFSETQ. V lost 4 bases and J 6 bases, leaving 14 bases between the germline ends. CDR3 size: 13 residues. The CDR3 DNA reads as TGCGCCAGCAGCCCGACAGGCGCGTCCGAGCAGTACTTC. Its translation: CASSPTGASEQYF.

This chain connects TRBV9 to TRBJ2-1; possibly TRBD2 for D (6 bases). This CDR3 has 14 amino acids. The V gene's germline CDR1 is SGDLS and CDR2 YYNGEE. Trimming removed 6 bases at V and 1 base at J, with 11 bases between. The CDR3 nucleotides are TGTGCCAGCAATTCGGGAGAATCCTACAATGAGCAGTTCTTC. Amino acids: CASNSGESYNEQFF.

This clone was detected a few times. The chain links TRBV15 to TRBJ1-2; the match to TRBD1 covers 12 bases. V gave up 0 bases and J gave up 7 bases; unmatched junction bases: 9. The CDR3 has 17 residues. Germline V gene lookup returns CDR1 LNHNV and CDR2 YYDKDF (reference sequence). The CDR3 loop is CATSRDIGGQGAGGYTF. The CDR3 region has the DNA TGTGCCACCAGCAGAGATATCGGGGGACAGGGGGCGGGTGGCTACACCTTC.

Here the CDR3 reads CASSERTGGYEQYF. In nucleotides, the CDR3 is TGTGCCAGCAGTGAGAGGACAGGGGGCTACGAGCAGTACTTC. The V call is TRBV2, the J call TRBJ2-7; 10 bases fit TRBD1. V shed 3 bases and J 3 bases; nucleotides not matched to a gene: 2. The CDR3 length is 14 residues. The germline CDR1 and CDR2 sequences are SNHLY and FYNNEI. Using reference TRBV2 and TRBJ2-7 for the parts outside the CDR3, the full variable domain is EPEVTQTPSHQVTQMGQEVILRCVPISNHLYFYWYRQILGQKVEFLVSFYNNEISEKSEIFDDQFSVERPDGSNFTLKIRSTKLEDSAMYFCASSERTGGYEQYFGPGTRLTVT.

J is TRBJ2-6 and V is TRBV18, with D hard to call. Germline V gives CDR1 KGHSH, CDR2 LQKENI. Trimming took off 2 bases at V and 4 bases at J, with 15 bases between the two ends. The CDR3 runs 17 residues. CDR3: CASSPSGHHSGANVLTF. The CDR3 DNA sequence: TGTGCCAGCTCACCATCTGGGCACCACTCCGGGGCCAACGTCCTGACTTTC.

The chain couples TRBV6-2 or TRBV6-3 to TRBJ2-1, with 9 nucleotides matching TRBD2. The CDR3 runs 17 residues. With 2 bases clipped from V and 0 bases from J, the junction kept 5 bases outside the gene matches. CDR1 and CDR2 (germline): MNHEY, SVGEGT. CDR3 nucleotides: TGTGCCAGCAGTTACAATAGCGGGGGCAGCTCCTACAATGAGCAGTTCTTC. Amino acids: CASSYNSGGSSYNEQFF.

This CDR3 is CASSFSPPPYPYNSPLHF. The CDR3 DNA reads as TGTGCCAGCAGTTTCTCTCCCCCCCCCTATCCCTATAATTCACCCCTCCACTTT. This chain connects TRBV27 to TRBJ1-6; no clear D. The V gene's germline CDR1 is MNHEY and CDR2 SMNVEV (reference sequence). The V end lost 3 bases, the J end lost 2 bases, and 17 bases lay between the germline ends. This CDR3 comprises 18 residues.

The chain joins TRBV11-2 to TRBJ2-7; 9 nucleotides align to TRBD2. J was trimmed by 4 bases and V by 3 bases; bases with no gene match: 7. There are 15 residues in the CDR3. CDR1 is SGHAT, CDR2 FQNNGV, per germline. CDR3 in DNA: TGTGCCAGCAGCTTGAATAGCGGGAGTGGGTACGAGCAGTACTTC. This translates into CASSLNSGSGYEQYF. The full variable domain, with the rest looked up from reference TRBV11-2 and TRBJ2-7, is EAGVAQSPRYKIIEKRQSVAFWCNPISGHATLYWYQQILGQGPKLLIQFQNNGVVDDSQLPKDRFSAERLKGVDSTLKIQPAKLEDSAVYLCASSLNSGSGYEQYFGPGTRLTVT.

V usage is TRBV12-3 or TRBV12-4 and J usage is TRBJ1-1, with no clear D. Trimming took off 5 bases at V and 5 bases at J, with 9 bases between the two ends. The CDR3 runs 12 residues. The CDR3 is CASSELRTEAFF. CDR3 DNA: TGTGCCAGCAGTGAACTCCGGACTGAAGCTTTCTTT.

This chain uses TRBV7-9 with TRBJ1-4; D gene ambiguous. Trimming stripped 1 base from V and 3 bases from J, with 9 bases between. CDR1 and CDR2 from the germline V gene are SEHNR and FQNEAQ (reference sequence). This CDR3 has 15 amino acids. The CDR3 region is CASSLVPPANEKLFF. The CDR3 DNA is TGTGCCAGCAGCTTAGTGCCGCCAGCTAATGAAAAACTGTTTTTT.

The genes are TRBV4-1 and TRBJ1-3, with 8 nucleotides matching TRBD1. Germline CDR1 reads MGHRA; CDR2 reads YSYEKL. The length of the CDR3 is 14 residues. J gave up 0 bases and V 6 bases, and 1 base lay outside the gene matches. CDR3 DNA sequence: TGCGCCAGCAGTACAGGGGGCTCTGGAAACACCATATATTTT. Protein product: CASSTGGSGNTIYF.